The clone carrying this T cell receptor beta chain has just a few counts. Its antigen is not identified. The data stem from a study of cytomegalovirus exposure and HLA in healthy donors. Primers included in the PCR were 60 Vbeta and 13 Jbeta primers. Produced via immunoSEQ multiplex PCR; TCRdb's table is partial and in-frame only. The sample holds over 100,000 clones; roughly 68% are singletons and the top ten take just over 8.5%. Study outcomes and limitations: In a later analysis, HLA-associated TCR beta chains were more clonally expanded than equally common others. The study put 150 or so TCR beta chains on its list as cytomegalovirus-associated. Looking again later, the authors saw that most CMV-associated TCR beta chains seemed HLA-restricted.

Sequencing was performed on PBMCs. This receptor was identified in a man aged 30 to 39 in good health and CMV-seropositive.

The CDR3 coding sequence is TGTGCCAGCACCCCCGGGACTAGCGGGAGAACAGATACGCAGTATTTT. Translated: CASTPGTSGRTDTQYF. This chain uses TRBV11-3 with TRBJ2-3; TRBD2 matches 14 bases. Unmatched junction bases numbered 6, after V lost 7 bases and J lost 3 bases. CDR1 and CDR2 (germline): SGHNT, YENEEA. CDR3 length: 16 residues. The complete variable domain, with remaining parts taken from reference TRBV11-3 and TRBJ2-3, reads EAGVVQSPRYKIIEKKQPVAFWCNPISGHNTLYWYLQNLGQGPELLIRYENEEAVDDSQLPKDRFSAERLKGVDSTLKIQPAELGDSAVYLCASTPGTSGRTDTQYFGPGTRLTVL.